Listed below are T cell receptor beta chains from one sample, sequenced in a study of blood T cells in healthy people across ages. TCRdb itself ran the 5' RACE reads through MiXCR, one entry per CDR3 protein. The table includes about 900,000 distinct CDR3 sequences, 62% detected once. The sample was blood. These receptors were taken from a man younger than 45 in good health. CDR3s include the opening cysteine and the closing phenylalanine or tryptophan. A D gene is named only where the DNA matches it firmly. Clone size is stated in some rows and not others, as once, few, many or a class when expanded.

TRBD2 TRBJ2-3 TRBV20-1 - TGCAGTGCCCTAAGCGGGGGCACAGATACGCAGTATTTT CSALSGGTDTQYF
TRBD1 TRBJ2-1 TRBV14 - TGTGCCAGCAGCCAAGAACAGGGGGCTGAGCAGTTCTTC CASSQEQGAEQFF
- TRBJ2-2 TRBV4-2 many TGTGCCAGCAGCCAAGATGACCAGATCAACACCGGGGAGCTGTTTTTT CASSQDDQINTGELFF
TRBD1 TRBJ2-2 TRBV7-3 few TGTGCCAGCAGGAGAGACAGGGGGAACACCGGGGAGCTGTTTTTT CASRRDRGNTGELFF
- TRBJ2-2 TRBV21-1 - TGTGCCAGCAGCAAAGTGGAGAACACCGGGGAGCTGTTTTTT CASSKVENTGELFF
TRBD2 TRBJ2-6 TRBV27 - TGTGCCAGCACCATTAGACTAGCCGTTGGTGGAAGCTCTGGGGCCAACGTCCTGACTTTC CASTIRLAVGGSSGANVLTF
- TRBJ1-6 TRBV30 - TGTGCCTGGAGTTCAATACTGCAGCCGAATAATTCACCCCTCCACTTT CAWSSILQPNNSPLHF
TRBD1 TRBJ1-5 TRBV7-2 - TGTGCCAGCAGCTGGAACCGGGACAGCGGACAGCCCCAGCATTTT CASSWNRDSGQPQHF
TRBD2 TRBJ2-3 TRBV12-3/TRBV12-4 once TGTGCCAGCAGTCGGACTAGCGGGACGGCAGATACGCAGTATTTT CASSRTSGTADTQYF
TRBD2 TRBJ2-1 TRBV27 - TGTGCCAGCAGTTTAGTTCAGGGAGCTAGCGGGGGGTTTTACAATGAGCAGTTCTTC CASSLVQGASGGFYNEQFF
- TRBJ2-3 TRBV4-3 - TGCGCCAGCAGCCAAGGCTCCCAGGGTACGCAGTATTTT CASSQGSQGTQYF
- TRBJ1-2 TRBV5-1 few TGCGCCAGCAGCTTGGCCGCGCAGGTAGACTATGGCTACACCTTC CASSLAAQVDYGYTF
- TRBJ2-7 TRBV12-3/TRBV12-4 - TGTGCCAGCAGTTTCCTGGGACCTCGTTACGAGCAGTACTTC CASSFLGPRYEQYF
TRBD2 TRBJ2-3 TRBV12-3/TRBV12-4 - TGTGCCAGCAGTTTAAACGGGGGGAATACGCAGTATTTT CASSLNGGNTQYF
- TRBJ2-7 TRBV6-2/TRBV6-3 few TGTGCCGGACAAGACACAATCTCCTACGAGCAGTACTTC CAGQDTISYEQYF
- TRBJ2-5 TRBV9 - TGTGCCAGCAGCGTAGGACGGGGGTACCTAGGGACCCAGTACTTC CASSVGRGYLGTQYF
- TRBJ2-7 TRBV28 - TGTGCCACCGGAGGAGGGTACAATGAGCAGTACTTC CATGGGYNEQYF
TRBD1 TRBJ2-7 TRBV18 few TGTGCCAGCTCACCGGGACAGGCCGAATACGAGCAGTACTTC CASSPGQAEYEQYF
- TRBJ2-7 TRBV4-2 - TGTGCCAGCAGCCAAGAGGGTAGGGTCTCCTACGAGCAGTACTTC CASSQEGRVSYEQYF
- TRBJ1-2 TRBV25-1 - TGTGCCAGCAGTGAATATGGAACCTTCTCCCTCTATGGCTACACCTTC CASSEYGTFSLYGYTF
- TRBJ2-3 TRBV2 - TGTGCCAGCAGTGACGACCACACAGATACGCAGTATTTT CASSDDHTDTQYF
TRBD2 TRBJ2-2 TRBV14 few TGTGCCAGCAGCCAGCTAGCGGGGGTAACCGGGGAGCTGTTTTTT CASSQLAGVTGELFF
TRBD2 TRBJ2-1 TRBV20-1 - TGCAGTGCTCCAGGCGGGGGGAGTTTCTCCTACAATGAGCAGTTCTTC CSAPGGGSFSYNEQFF
- TRBJ2-7 TRBV6-5 - TGTGCCAGCAGGTCGAGTTTCTCCTACGAGCAGTACTTC CASRSSFSYEQYF
TRBD1 TRBJ2-7 TRBV29-1 - TGCAGCGCCCGACAGGGTGATCACGAGCAGTACTTC CSARQGDHEQYF
- TRBJ2-5 TRBV25-1 - TGTGCCAGCAGATATGGCGATGAGCAGTACTTC CASRYGDEQYF
TRBD2 TRBJ2-5 TRBV7-2 - TGTGCCAGCAGCTCCAGACTAGCGGGAGACGAGACCCAGTACTTC CASSSRLAGDETQYF
- TRBJ1-2 TRBV5-1 - TGCGCCAGCAGTCAGGGCGGATTTAACTATGGCTACACCTTC CASSQGGFNYGYTF
- TRBJ2-5 TRBV20-1 few TGCAGTGCTAGCGCCCAAGAGACCCAGTACTTC CSASAQETQYF
- TRBJ2-7 TRBV29-1 - TGCAGCGTTGAGGAGGGGGGGACCTACGAGCAGTACTTC CSVEEGGTYEQYF
- TRBJ2-6 TRBV7-9 few TGTGCCAGCACCCACCAGGGTTCTGGGGCCAACGTCCTGACTTTC CASTHQGSGANVLTF
- TRBJ1-6 TRBV20-1 - TGCAGTGCAAGACGGCCGGGATCACCCCTCCACTTT CSARRPGSPLHF
TRBD2 TRBJ2-5 TRBV3-1 many TGTGCCAGCAGCCAAGGTCGTCTAGCGGGTGTTGAAGAGACCCAGTACTTC CASSQGRLAGVEETQYF
- TRBJ2-1 TRBV9 few TGTGCCAGCAGCGGGGGGCGGAGGGTATCTTCCTACAATGAGCAGTTCTTC CASSGGRRVSSYNEQFF
TRBD1 TRBJ1-4 TRBV11-2 - TGTGCCAGCAGAAATGGACAGGCGAAAAATGAAAAACTGTTTTTT CASRNGQAKNEKLFF